One and the same sample provided the 7 T cell receptor beta chains below, sequenced in a study of blood T cells in healthy people across ages. Primers used in a second PCR of roughly 6 to 12 cycles were a sample-barcoded 5' primer and a J-beta primer mix. TCRdb re-analysed the 5' RACE reads in MiXCR, keeping a single row per CDR3 protein. The sample includes about 2 million distinct CDR3 sequences, approximately 50% of them seen just once. The specimen sequenced was blood. These receptors were collected from a woman between 40 and 55 years old in good health.

This clonotype was observed a handful of times. The chain couples TRBV7-2 to TRBJ2-2; D is unclear. Trimming took off 5 bases at V and 7 bases at J, with 14 bases between the two ends. The germline gives CDR1 SGHTA, CDR2 FQGNSA. The CDR3 loop spans 14 amino acids. Written as DNA, the CDR3 is TGTGCCAGCAGCCCCATAATCACCGACGGGGAGCTGTTTTTT. Protein product: CASSPIITDGELFF.

The genes are TRBV7-2 and TRBJ2-1; 7 bases map to TRBD1. This CDR3 is built from 15 residues. The ends lost 11 bases at V and 2 bases at J; junction bases unmatched: 12. Germline CDR1 and CDR2: SGHTA and FQGNSA. The CDR3 bases are TGTGCCGGCACCAACAGGGGCCCTACCTACAATGAGCAGTTCTTC. Encoded protein: CAGTNRGPTYNEQFF. Combining the CDR3 with reference TRBV7-2 and TRBJ2-1 gives the whole variable domain GAGVSQSPSNKVTEKGKDVELRCDPISGHTALYWYRQSLGQGLEFLIYFQGNSAPDKSGLPSDRFSAERTGGSVSTLTIQRTQQEDSAVYLCAGTNRGPTYNEQFFGPGTRLTVL.

The V call is TRBV4-1, the J call TRBJ2-1, with a possible D match to TRBD1 (5 bases). The germline V gene encodes CDR1 MGHRA and CDR2 YSYEKL. CDR3 length: 12 amino acids. Trimming took 2 bases from V and 10 from J, leaving 9 bases between them. The CDR3 DNA reads TGCGCCAGCAGCCAAATCGACAGAGAGCAGTTCTTC. Amino acids: CASSQIDREQFF.

The rearrangement links TRBV6-6 to TRBJ2-1; D call uncertain. V was clipped by 3 bases and J by 3 bases, with 15 bases between them. The CDR3 has 16 residues. The germline gives CDR1 MNHNY, CDR2 SVGAGI (reference sequence). The CDR3, as DNA: TGTGCCAGCAGTTATAGTGCGGCATGGGACTACAATGAGCAGTTCTTC. It translates to CASSYSAAWDYNEQFF.

The sample holds a few counts of this clonotype. The V gene is TRBV4-3, the J gene TRBJ2-4; 10 nucleotides agree with TRBD2. Germline V gene sequence: CDR1 LGHNA, CDR2 YSLEER. After removal of 2 bases from V and 1 base from J, the junction contained 2 bases not matched to a gene. The CDR3 length is 16 residues. The CDR3 here is CASSQNSGGAKNIQYF. The CDR3 coding sequence is TGCGCCAGCAGCCAAAATAGCGGGGGGGCCAAAAACATTCAGTACTTC.

The chain joins TRBV28 to TRBJ1-2, with no clear D. The length of the CDR3 is 13 residues. The V and J ends lost 6 bases and 0 bases respectively, with 8 bases between them. CDR1 MDHEN and CDR2 SYDVKM come from the germline V gene. CDR3 nucleotides: TGTGCCAGCAGGGAGCCAGCTAACTATGGCTACACCTTC. It encodes CASREPANYGYTF.

V and J are TRBV20-1 and TRBJ2-7; 7 positions match TRBD2. Germline CDR1 DFQATT, CDR2 SNEGSKA (reference sequence). V was pared by 1 base and J by 5 bases, with 5 bases of the junction left unmatched. The CDR3 extends over 13 amino acids. The CDR3 loop is CSARVGGINEQYF. The CDR3 DNA sequence: TGCAGTGCTAGAGTGGGAGGGATCAACGAGCAGTACTTC.